This T cell receptor (beta chain) originates from a study of OX40 agonist ivuxolimab in advanced cancers. Study details: Aged 23 to 79 with a mean of approximately 57 years, they were around 85% male. Whole-study findings and limits: Also present in some nonresponders was a low level of normalized T-cell clonal expansion. By week 6 at 0.1 to 3.0 mg/kg, blood CD4+ and CD8+ T cells had expanded clonally.

Generated by immunoSEQ multiplex PCR, the TCRdb table keeps only in-frame clones and is missing some. The sample records under 80,000 clones, about 94% being singletons. At baseline, cycle 4 day 1, and cycle 7 day 1, blood was sampled. With respect to this clone: Its antigen is unknown.

The CDR3 length is 12 residues. Trimming left V 2 bases short and J 7 bases short, with 8 bases between. Germline lookup yields CDR1 SNHLY and CDR2 FYNNEI. The sample was CD4+ or CD8+ T cells sorted from blood, taken in a trial of the OX40 agonist ivuxolimab. This receptor was obtained from an adult with an advanced solid tumor such as melanoma, head and neck, liver or kidney cancer. The V gene is TRBV2, the J gene TRBJ1-1, with D possibly matching TRBD1 (5 bases). For the CDR3, the DNA is TGTGCCAGCAGTGAACTGGGGGGTGAAGCTTTCTTT. As protein: CASSELGGEAFF.